This TCR beta chain was found in a study of cytomegalovirus exposure and HLA in healthy donors. Study-wide results and limits: Further analysis, carried out later, found HLA-associated TCR beta chains more clonally expanded than equally common other chains. In vitro, a few CMV-associated chains proved specific for CMV antigens. Fewer N-insertions than the roughly 670-donor mean were reportedly shown by an Asian-associated ancestry cluster in a later analysis.

The V end lost 5 bases, the J end lost 5 bases, and 20 bases lay between the germline ends. The germline gives CDR1 SGHNT, CDR2 YYREEE (reference sequence). This CDR3 contains 16 residues. Amplification used 60 Vbeta primers and 13 Jbeta primers. Profiling relied on immunoSEQ multiplex PCR, and the TCRdb table lists in-frame clones only, not all of them. The sample yields 130,000 to 150,000 clones, approximately 82% seen once. Turning to this clone: Its target is unknown.

The J gene is TRBJ2-1, the V gene TRBV5-4; D possibly corresponds to TRBD2 (6 bases). The clonotype comes from a woman aged 60 to 75 in good health and CMV-seropositive. Sequenced material: PBMCs. CDR3 in DNA: TGTGCCAGCAGTTCACGAACGGGAGAACGGGACAATGAGCAGTTCTTC. Amino acid sequence: CASSSRTGERDNEQFF. Combining the CDR3 with reference TRBV5-4 and TRBJ2-1 gives the whole variable domain ETGVTQSPTHLIKTRGQQVTLRCSSQSGHNTVSWYQQALGQGPQFIFQYYREEENGRGNFPPRFSGLQFPNYSSELNVNALELDDSALYLCASSSRTGERDNEQFFGPGTRLTVL.